This entry describes one T cell receptor (beta chain). There is no known antigen for this receptor. These data belong to a study of monozygotic twins with inflammatory bowel disease (dated by TCRdb to the late 2010s). For the study in its entirety: A total of some 30 monozygotic twin pairs were included in the full study, comprising nine German pairs (four IBD-concordant, five IBD-discordant) and 19 IBD-discordant Danish pairs. Disease-associated traits were sought mainly through comparisons between IBD patients and their genetically identical healthy co-twins within discordant pairs. Each individual had, on average, about 151 000 unique TCRalpha sequences and 181 000 unique TCRbeta sequences available for analysis. What the work shows at the level of the full study, not this receptor alone: Compared with healthy twins, IBD patients had fewer clonotypes in common with other individuals, a difference most pronounced in patients showing signs of disease activity. Because patients were on differing immunosuppressive treatments, the repertoires may have picked up extra background noise and inter-individual variability. The results gave no support for a single strong signal or clonotype linked to IBD. Distinction between different T cell subtypes could not be achieved in the analysis. Repertoire similarity did not differ between concordant and discordant twins, possibly due to limited statistical power. TCRbeta repertoire diversity, by inverse Simpson index, was decreased in IBD patients compared with their healthy co-twins.

A roughly 2.6 ml peripheral blood sample was drawn into PAXgene tubes per donor and stored at -80°C. Without any T cell sorting, total RNA was extracted from whole blood using the PAXgene blood miRNA kit on an automated QIAcube. Peripheral blood from monozygotic twin pairs, either concordant or discordant for inflammatory bowel disease, underwent deep TCRalpha and TCRbeta repertoire profiling that used unique molecular barcoding. Smoking habits were recorded for all twin pairs, and each individual was classified as a current, former or never smoker. The library was built by means of 5' RACE. Each TCR library was prepared from about 3,400 ng of total RNA. For each sample, cDNA synthesis was carried out in eight separate reactions using SMARTScribe reverse transcriptase. Unique molecular identifiers containing a 6-nucleotide sample barcode were introduced through template switching during cDNA synthesis. TCRalpha and TCRbeta cDNA was amplified by two nested PCRs of 16 and 9 cycles, with bead purification after each PCR. Before amplification, the cDNA was treated with uracil DNA-glycosylase and purified using the QIAquick PCR purification kit. The second PCR added Illumina TruSeq-compatible adapters along with sample-specific barcodes. TapeStation and Qubit were used to check library quality and concentration, and about 4.5 ng of each library was pooled. Sequencing of pooled libraries was carried out on an Illumina HiSeq2500 single-index Rapid Run using 2 x 100 bp reads and custom sequencing primers. Turning to the authors' computational methods: UMI-based consensus assembly with MiGEC version 1.2.6 was used to correct PCR and sequencing errors. V(D)J alignment, clonotype assembly and CDR3 extraction were performed with MiXCR version 2.1.1. To normalise gene usage, clonotype sharing and MAIT/NKT TCR abundance, the top 1000, 10 000 and 20 000 clonotypes in each sample were analysed. After downsampling to 27 000 UMIs, diversity was calculated as the inverse Simpson index using the vegan R package. Paired Mann-Whitney U tests were applied to discordant twin pairs, with Benjamini-Hochberg correction for multiple testing. Each entry corresponds to one CDR3 protein sequence from reads that TCRdb reprocessed, and DNA is not given. None of the V and J calls come from the authors' own analysis; TCRdb made them. The sample's records list 95,000 to 110,000 distinct CDR3 sequences. The ten most abundant clones make up roughly 1.9% of the sample.

From the cysteine up to the phenylalanine, the CDR3 has a length of 19 residues. DNA is not on record. The V gene is TRBV12-3 or TRBV12-4 and the J gene is TRBJ2-3; checking the TCRdb D call of TRBD2 is not possible without DNA. Sequencing was performed on blood. This clonotype was obtained from a human donor with ulcerative colitis or Crohn's disease, or a healthy co-twin of an affected twin (not recorded which). CDR3 loop: CASSSTLAGGYASTDTQYF.